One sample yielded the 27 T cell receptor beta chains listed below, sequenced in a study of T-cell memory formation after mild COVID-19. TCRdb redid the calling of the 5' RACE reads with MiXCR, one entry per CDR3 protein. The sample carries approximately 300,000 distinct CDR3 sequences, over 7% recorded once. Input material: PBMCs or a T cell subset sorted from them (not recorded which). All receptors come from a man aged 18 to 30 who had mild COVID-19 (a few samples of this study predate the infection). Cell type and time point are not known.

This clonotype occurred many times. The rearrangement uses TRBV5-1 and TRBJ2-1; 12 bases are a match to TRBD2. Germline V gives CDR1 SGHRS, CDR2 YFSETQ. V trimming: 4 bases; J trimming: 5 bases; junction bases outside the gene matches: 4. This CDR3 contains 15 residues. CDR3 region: CASSALAGGNNEQFF. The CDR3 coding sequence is TGCGCCAGCAGCGCGCTAGCGGGGGGGAACAATGAGCAGTTCTTC.

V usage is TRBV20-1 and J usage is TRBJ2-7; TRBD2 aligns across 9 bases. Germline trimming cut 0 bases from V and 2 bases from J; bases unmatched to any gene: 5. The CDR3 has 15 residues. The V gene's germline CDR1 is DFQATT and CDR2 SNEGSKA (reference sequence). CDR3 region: CSARDIQRGAYEQYF. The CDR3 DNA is TGCAGTGCTAGAGATATCCAGCGGGGGGCCTACGAGCAGTACTTC.

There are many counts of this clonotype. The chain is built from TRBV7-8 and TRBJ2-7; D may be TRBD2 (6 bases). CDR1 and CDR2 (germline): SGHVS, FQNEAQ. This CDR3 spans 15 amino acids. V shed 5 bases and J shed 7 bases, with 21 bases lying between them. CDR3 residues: CASSPTEGVSREQYV. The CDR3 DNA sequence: TGTGCCAGCAGCCCCACGGAGGGCGTATCGCGGGAGCAGTACGTC.

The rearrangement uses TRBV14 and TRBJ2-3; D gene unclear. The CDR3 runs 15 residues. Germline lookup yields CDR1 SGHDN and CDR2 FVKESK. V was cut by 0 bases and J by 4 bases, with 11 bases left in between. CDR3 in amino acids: CASSQDDLRADTQYF. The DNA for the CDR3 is TGTGCCAGCAGCCAAGATGACTTAAGGGCAGATACGCAGTATTTT. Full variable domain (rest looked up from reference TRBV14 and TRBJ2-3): EAGVTQFPSHSVIEKGQTVTLRCDPISGHDNLYWYRRVMGKEIKFLLHFVKESKQDESGMPNNRFLAERTGGTYSTLKVQPAELEDSGVYFCASSQDDLRADTQYFGPGTRLTVL.

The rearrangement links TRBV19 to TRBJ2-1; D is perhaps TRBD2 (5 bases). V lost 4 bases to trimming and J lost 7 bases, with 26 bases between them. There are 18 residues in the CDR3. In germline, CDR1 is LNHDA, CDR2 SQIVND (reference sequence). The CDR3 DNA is TGTGCCAGTAGTAACGGACTGACCCACGATTGGCGTCTTAATGAGCAGTTCTTC. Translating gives CASSNGLTHDWRLNEQFF.

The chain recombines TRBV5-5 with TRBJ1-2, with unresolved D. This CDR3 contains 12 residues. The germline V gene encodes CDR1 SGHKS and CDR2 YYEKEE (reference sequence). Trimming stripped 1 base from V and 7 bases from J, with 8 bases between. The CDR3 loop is CASSLWMGGYTF. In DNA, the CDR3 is TGTGCCAGCAGCTTGTGGATGGGTGGCTACACCTTC.

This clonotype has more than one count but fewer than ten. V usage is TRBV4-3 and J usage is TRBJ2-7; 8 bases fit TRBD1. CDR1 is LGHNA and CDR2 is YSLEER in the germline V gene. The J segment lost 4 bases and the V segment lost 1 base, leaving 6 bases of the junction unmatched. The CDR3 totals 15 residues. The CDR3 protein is CASSQGGQGAYEQYF. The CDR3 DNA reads TGCGCCAGCAGCCAAGGCGGGCAGGGGGCGTACGAGCAGTACTTC.

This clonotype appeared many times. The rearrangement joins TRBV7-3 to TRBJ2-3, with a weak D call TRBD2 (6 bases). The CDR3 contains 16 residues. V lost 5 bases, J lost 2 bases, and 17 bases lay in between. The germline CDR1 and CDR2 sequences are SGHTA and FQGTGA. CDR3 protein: CASSPLPPGDTDTQYF. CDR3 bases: TGTGCCAGCAGCCCGCTCCCCCCGGGGGACACAGATACGCAGTATTTT.

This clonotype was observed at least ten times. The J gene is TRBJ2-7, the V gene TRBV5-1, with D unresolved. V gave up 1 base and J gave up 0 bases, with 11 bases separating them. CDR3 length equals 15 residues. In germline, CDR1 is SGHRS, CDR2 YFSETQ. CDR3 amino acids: CASSLLGGSSYEQYV. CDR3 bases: TGCGCCAGCAGCTTGCTCGGCGGAAGCTCCTACGAGCAGTACGTC.

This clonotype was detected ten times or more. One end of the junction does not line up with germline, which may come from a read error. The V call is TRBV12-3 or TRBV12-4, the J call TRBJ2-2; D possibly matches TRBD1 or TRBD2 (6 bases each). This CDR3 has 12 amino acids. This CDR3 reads CASSPQGRELFF. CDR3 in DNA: TGTGCCAGCAGTCCCCAGGGGCGGGAACTGTTTTTT.

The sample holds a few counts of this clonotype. The CDR3 reads CASSFLAGGLTDTQYF. As DNA, the CDR3 is TGTGCCAGCAGCTTCCTAGCGGGGGGGCTCACAGATACGCAGTATTTT. The chain links TRBV11-2 to TRBJ2-3; 12 nucleotides agree with TRBD2. The junction had 3 bases not matched to a gene; V was cut back by 3 bases and J by 2 bases. CDR1 is SGHAT and CDR2 is FQNNGV in the germline V gene. CDR3 length equals 16 residues.

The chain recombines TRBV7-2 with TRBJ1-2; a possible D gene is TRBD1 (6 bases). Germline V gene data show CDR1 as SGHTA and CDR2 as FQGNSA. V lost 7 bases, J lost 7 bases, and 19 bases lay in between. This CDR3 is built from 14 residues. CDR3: CASTPDSPGPGYTF. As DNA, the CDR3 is TGTGCCAGCACCCCGGACAGCCCGGGACCTGGCTACACCTTC.

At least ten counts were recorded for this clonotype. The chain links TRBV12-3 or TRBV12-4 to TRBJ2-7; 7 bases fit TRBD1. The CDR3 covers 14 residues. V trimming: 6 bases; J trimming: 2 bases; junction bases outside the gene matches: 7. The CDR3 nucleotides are TGTGCCAGCAGACCCGGGACAGCGACCTACGAGCAGTACTTC. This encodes CASRPGTATYEQYF.

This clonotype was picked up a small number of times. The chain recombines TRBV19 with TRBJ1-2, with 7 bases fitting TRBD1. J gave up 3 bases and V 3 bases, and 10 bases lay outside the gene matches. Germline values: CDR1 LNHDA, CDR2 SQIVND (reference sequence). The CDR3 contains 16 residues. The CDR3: CASSMGRGNNYYGYTF. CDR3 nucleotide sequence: TGTGCCAGTAGTATGGGCAGGGGGAACAATTACTATGGCTACACCTTC. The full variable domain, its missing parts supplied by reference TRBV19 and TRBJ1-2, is DGGITQSPKYLFRKEGQNVTLSCEQNLNHDAMYWYRQDPGQGLRLIYYSQIVNDFQKGDIAEGYSVSREKKESFPLTVTSAQKNPTAFYLCASSMGRGNNYYGYTFGSGTRLTVV.

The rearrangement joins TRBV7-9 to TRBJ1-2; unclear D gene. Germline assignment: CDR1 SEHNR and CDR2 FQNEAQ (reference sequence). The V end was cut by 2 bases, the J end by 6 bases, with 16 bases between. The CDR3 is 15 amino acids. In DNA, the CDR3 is TGTGCCAGCAGCTTAATGGGCTTGGGAGGCGATGGCTACACCTTC. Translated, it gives CASSLMGLGGDGYTF.

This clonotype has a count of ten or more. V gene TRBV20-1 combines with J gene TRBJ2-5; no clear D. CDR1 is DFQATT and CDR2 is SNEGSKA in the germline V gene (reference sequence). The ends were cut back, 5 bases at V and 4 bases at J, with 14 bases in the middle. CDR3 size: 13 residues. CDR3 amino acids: CSAASPVVETQYF. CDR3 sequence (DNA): TGCAGTGCTGCTTCACCCGTGGTAGAGACCCAGTACTTC.

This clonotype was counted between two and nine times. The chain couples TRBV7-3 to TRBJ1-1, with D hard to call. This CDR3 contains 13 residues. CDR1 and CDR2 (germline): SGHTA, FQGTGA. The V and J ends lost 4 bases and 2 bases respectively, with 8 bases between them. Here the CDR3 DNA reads TGTGCCAGCAGCTCCCGCCCTAACACTGAAGCTTTCTTT. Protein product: CASSSRPNTEAFF.

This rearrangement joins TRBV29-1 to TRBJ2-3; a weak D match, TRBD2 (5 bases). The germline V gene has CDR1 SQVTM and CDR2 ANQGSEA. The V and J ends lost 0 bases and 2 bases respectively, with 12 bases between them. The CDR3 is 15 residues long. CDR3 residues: CSVEDRERPTDTQYF. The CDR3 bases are TGCAGCGTTGAAGATAGAGAGCGGCCCACAGATACGCAGTATTTT.

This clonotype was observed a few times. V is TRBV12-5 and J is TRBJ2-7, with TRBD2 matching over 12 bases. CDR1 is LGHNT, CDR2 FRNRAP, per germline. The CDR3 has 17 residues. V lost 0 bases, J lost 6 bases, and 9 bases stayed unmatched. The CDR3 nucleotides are TGTGCTAGTGGTTTGGTAAGTTACGGACTAGCGGGGAGCGAGCAGTACTTC. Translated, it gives CASGLVSYGLAGSEQYF.

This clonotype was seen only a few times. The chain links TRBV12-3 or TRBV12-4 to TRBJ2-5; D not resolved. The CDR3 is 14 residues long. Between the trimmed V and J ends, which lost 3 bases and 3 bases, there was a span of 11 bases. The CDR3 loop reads CASSFWVQKETQYF. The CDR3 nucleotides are TGTGCCAGCAGTTTTTGGGTTCAGAAAGAGACCCAGTACTTC.

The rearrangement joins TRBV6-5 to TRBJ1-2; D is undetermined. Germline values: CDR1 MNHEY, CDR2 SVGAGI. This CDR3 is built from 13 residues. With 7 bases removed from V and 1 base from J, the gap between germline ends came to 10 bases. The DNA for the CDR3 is TGTGCCAGCACCCCCCGGCTTAACTATGGCTACACCTTC. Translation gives CASTPRLNYGYTF.

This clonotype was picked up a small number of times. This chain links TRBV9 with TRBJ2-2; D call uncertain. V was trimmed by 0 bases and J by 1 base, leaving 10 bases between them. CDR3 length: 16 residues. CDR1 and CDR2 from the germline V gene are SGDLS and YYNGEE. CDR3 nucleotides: TGTGCCAGCAGCGTAGGGGCAGGTGTGAACACCGGGGAGCTGTTTTTT. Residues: CASSVGAGVNTGELFF.

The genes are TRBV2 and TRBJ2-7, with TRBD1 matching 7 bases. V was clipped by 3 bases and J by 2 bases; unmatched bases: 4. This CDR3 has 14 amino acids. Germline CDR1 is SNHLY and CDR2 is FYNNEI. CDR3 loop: CASSDPGQTYEQYV. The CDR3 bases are TGTGCCAGCAGTGACCCGGGACAGACCTACGAGCAGTACGTC.

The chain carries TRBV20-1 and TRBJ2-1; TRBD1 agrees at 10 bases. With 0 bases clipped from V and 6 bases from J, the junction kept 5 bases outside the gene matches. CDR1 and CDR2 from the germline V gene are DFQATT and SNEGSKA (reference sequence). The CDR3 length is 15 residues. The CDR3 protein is CSARDPRTGGNEQFF. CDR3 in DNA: TGCAGTGCTAGAGATCCCCGGACAGGGGGCAATGAGCAGTTCTTC.

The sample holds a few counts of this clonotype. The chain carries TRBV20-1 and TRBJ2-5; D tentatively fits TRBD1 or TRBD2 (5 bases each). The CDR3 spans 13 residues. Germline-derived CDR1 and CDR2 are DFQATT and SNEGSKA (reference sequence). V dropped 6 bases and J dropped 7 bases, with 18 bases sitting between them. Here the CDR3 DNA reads TGCAGTGCCCTCGAGGGGATAATAGGGACCCAGTACTTC. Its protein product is CSALEGIIGTQYF.

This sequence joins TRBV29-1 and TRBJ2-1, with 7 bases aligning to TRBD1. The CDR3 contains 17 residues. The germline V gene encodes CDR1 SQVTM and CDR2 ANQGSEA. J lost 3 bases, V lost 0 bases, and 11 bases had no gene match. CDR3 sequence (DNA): TGCAGCGTTGAAGACCCTTCTGACAGGGTGGGCTACAATGAGCAGTTCTTC. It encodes CSVEDPSDRVGYNEQFF.

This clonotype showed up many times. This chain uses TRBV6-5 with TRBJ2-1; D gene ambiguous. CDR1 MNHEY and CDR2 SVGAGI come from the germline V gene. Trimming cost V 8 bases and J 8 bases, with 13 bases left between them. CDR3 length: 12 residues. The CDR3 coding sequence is TGTGCCAGCGGCAATAGGGCGGATGAGCAGTTCTTC. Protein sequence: CASGNRADEQFF.